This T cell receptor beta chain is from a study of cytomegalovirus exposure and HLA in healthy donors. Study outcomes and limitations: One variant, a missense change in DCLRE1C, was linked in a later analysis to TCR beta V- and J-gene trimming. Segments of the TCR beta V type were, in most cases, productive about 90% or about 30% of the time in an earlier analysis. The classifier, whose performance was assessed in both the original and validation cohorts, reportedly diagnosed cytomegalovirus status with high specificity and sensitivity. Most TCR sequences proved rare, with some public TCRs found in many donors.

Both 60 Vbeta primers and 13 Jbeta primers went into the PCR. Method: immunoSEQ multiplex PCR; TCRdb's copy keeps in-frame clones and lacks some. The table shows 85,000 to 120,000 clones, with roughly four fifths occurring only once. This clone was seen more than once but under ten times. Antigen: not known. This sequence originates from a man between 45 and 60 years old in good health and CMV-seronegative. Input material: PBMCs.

The CDR3 is CAISGVTAGTEAFF. In DNA, the CDR3 is TGTGCCATCAGTGGGGTGACGGCGGGCACTGAAGCTTTCTTT. J is TRBJ1-1 and V is TRBV10-3; no firm D call. Germline CDR1 ENHRY, CDR2 SYGVKD. This CDR3 comprises 14 residues. The V and J ends lost 4 bases and 4 bases respectively, with 13 bases between them.